Following are 17 T cell receptor beta chains from one sample sequenced in a study of OX40 agonist ivuxolimab in advanced cancers. The method was immunoSEQ multiplex PCR; TCRdb's version includes in-frame clones alone and lacks a portion of them. Of 60,000 to 80,000 clones listed, 84% are singletons. Source: CD4+ or CD8+ T cells sorted from blood, taken in a trial of the OX40 agonist ivuxolimab. The receptors were sampled from an adult with an advanced solid tumor such as melanoma, head and neck, liver or kidney cancer.

CDR3 region: CASSIIAGVLAKNIQYF. The CDR3 nucleotides are TGTGCCAGTAGTATAATCGCCGGGGTCCTAGCCAAAAACATTCAGTACTTC. V gene TRBV19 combines with J gene TRBJ2-4; the D gene is possibly TRBD2 (5 bases). The CDR3 contains 17 residues. Germline V gives CDR1 LNHDA, CDR2 SQIVND (reference sequence). Trimming took off 2 bases at V and 0 bases at J, with 14 bases between the two ends.

This chain connects TRBV5-4 to TRBJ2-7; 9 bases line up with TRBD2. The junction had 4 bases not matched to a gene; V was cut back by 1 base and J by 5 bases. CDR1 is SGHNT, CDR2 YYREEE, per germline (reference sequence). The CDR3 sequence is 14 residues long. CDR3 DNA: TGTGCCAGCAGCTTGTCACGGACTAGCGACGAGCAGTACTTC. This encodes CASSLSRTSDEQYF. The full variable domain, in which reference TRBV5-4 and TRBJ2-7 provide the parts outside the CDR3, is ETGVTQSPTHLIKTRGQQVTLRCSSQSGHNTVSWYQQALGQGPQFIFQYYREEENGRGNFPPRFSGLQFPNYSSELNVNALELDDSALYLCASSLSRTSDEQYFGPGTRLTVT.

The rearrangement uses TRBV5-8 and TRBJ2-2; perhaps D is TRBD1 or TRBD2 (6 bases each). Trimming stripped 0 bases from V and 6 bases from J, with 12 bases between. The CDR3 sequence is 15 residues long. Germline assignment: CDR1 SGHTS and CDR2 YDEGEE. CDR3 nucleotides: TGTGCCAGCAGCTTGGATCCGGGGGCCGCCGGGGAGCTGTTTTTT. Protein product: CASSLDPGAAGELFF.

This clone was seen more than once but under ten times. The chain couples TRBV27 to TRBJ2-3, with 11 bases aligning to TRBD2. With 6 bases clipped from V and 5 bases from J, the junction kept 7 bases outside the gene matches. From germline, CDR1 is MNHEY and CDR2 SMNVEV (reference sequence). The CDR3 spans 15 residues. For the CDR3, the DNA is TGTGCCAGCAGGCGACTAGCGGGACGGGGAGATACGCAGTATTTT. This codes for CASRRLAGRGDTQYF.

The genes are TRBV5-1 and TRBJ1-4, with a weak D call TRBD1 (6 bases). V was cut by 3 bases and J by 11 bases, with 17 bases left in between. This CDR3 contains 14 residues. Germline loops: CDR1 SGHRS, CDR2 YFSETQ. The CDR3 sequence is CASSSGQRSGKLFF. As DNA, the CDR3 is TGCGCCAGCAGCTCAGGACAGCGCAGTGGGAAACTGTTTTTT.

V gene TRBV14 combines with J gene TRBJ2-1; 11 bases line up with TRBD1. Germline V gene data show CDR1 as SGHDN and CDR2 as FVKESK. CDR3 length: 17 residues. V shed 4 bases and J 6 bases; nucleotides not matched to a gene: 11. The CDR3 coding sequence is TGTGCCAGCAGCCCTGCACTGGGACAGGGGGGGTTCAATGAGCAGTTCTTC. Residues: CASSPALGQGGFNEQFF.

The CDR3 DNA reads as TGTGCCAGCAGCTACGACAGGGGTAATGAAAAACTGTTTTTT. Translation gives CASSYDRGNEKLFF. V gene TRBV5-4 combines with J gene TRBJ1-4; 8 bases fit TRBD1. CDR1 is SGHNT, CDR2 YYREEE, per germline (reference sequence). The CDR3 totals 14 residues. Unmatched junction bases numbered 2, after V lost 3 bases and J lost 4 bases. Full variable domain (remainder filled in from reference TRBV5-4 and TRBJ1-4): ETGVTQSPTHLIKTRGQQVTLRCSSQSGHNTVSWYQQALGQGPQFIFQYYREEENGRGNFPPRFSGLQFPNYSSELNVNALELDDSALYLCASSYDRGNEKLFFGSGTQLSVL.

The chain uses TRBV27 and TRBJ1-6; maybe TRBD1 (5 bases). The CDR3 is 15 residues long. V was pared by 4 bases and J by 7 bases, with 14 bases between. CDR1 and CDR2 (germline): MNHEY, SMNVEV (reference sequence). This chain's CDR3 is CASSSPDIGNSPLHF. DNA for the CDR3: TGTGCCAGCAGTTCCCCGGACATCGGGAATTCACCCCTCCACTTT.

The V gene is TRBV11-2, the J gene TRBJ1-2; possible D gene TRBD1, 6 bases. This CDR3 region has 13 residues. The germline V and J ends were trimmed by 6 bases and 2 bases, with 10 bases remaining between them. Germline CDR1 and CDR2: SGHAT and FQNNGV. CDR3 amino acids: CASSPGQNYGYTF. CDR3 DNA sequence: TGTGCCAGCAGTCCCGGACAGAACTATGGCTACACCTTC.

This clone was observed a single time. Within the sample, other DNA sequences also encode this same CDR3. The genes are TRBV7-2 and TRBJ2-2, with D unresolved. V lost 0 bases to trimming and J lost 4 bases, with 6 bases between them. The V gene's germline CDR1 is SGHTA and CDR2 FQGNSA. The CDR3 extends over 14 amino acids. In nucleotides, the CDR3 is TGTGCCAGCAGCTTAGCGCGCGGCACCGGGGAGCTGTTTTTT. Translation: CASSLARGTGELFF.

The genes are TRBV10-3 and TRBJ2-1; TRBD1 aligns across 12 bases. V shed 4 bases, J shed 7 bases, and the junction held 8 bases outside the gene matches. Germline V gives CDR1 ENHRY, CDR2 SYGVKD. The length of the CDR3 is 16 residues. The CDR3 is CAISVPGQGAPNEQFF. In DNA, the CDR3 is TGTGCCATCAGTGTACCGGGACAGGGGGCGCCGAATGAGCAGTTCTTC.

The V gene is TRBV6-1, the J gene TRBJ2-7, with TRBD2 matching over 13 bases. Trimming at V came to 7 bases and at J to 6 bases, leaving 6 bases not matched to a gene. Germline V gene lookup returns CDR1 MNHNS and CDR2 SASEGT. This CDR3 contains 14 residues. CDR3 coding DNA: TGTGCCAGCACCACTAGCGGGAGGGCCTCCGAGCAGTACTTC. Its translation is CASTTSGRASEQYF.

This chain links TRBV20-1 with TRBJ1-2; no definite D call. The CDR3 runs to 11 residues. Trimming shortened V by 4 bases and J by 8 bases, and 11 bases separated the two germline ends. CDR1 and CDR2 (germline): DFQATT, SNEGSKA (reference sequence). CDR3 coding DNA: TGCAGTGCTACCCCCGCAGGAGGCTACACCTTC. Its translation is CSATPAGGYTF.

This clone came up once. The CDR3 DNA sequence: TGTGCCAGCAGCTCTTGGGACAGGGGGCCCACTGAAGCTTTCTTT. Translation: CASSSWDRGPTEAFF. This chain joins TRBV7-2 and TRBJ1-1; the match to TRBD1 covers 12 bases. Germline V gene lookup returns CDR1 SGHTA and CDR2 FQGNSA. The ends lost 4 bases at V and 4 bases at J; junction bases unmatched: 4. This CDR3 has 15 residues. The entire variable domain, with the rest obtained from reference TRBV7-2 and TRBJ1-1, is as follows: GAGVSQSPSNKVTEKGKDVELRCDPISGHTALYWYRQSLGQGLEFLIYFQGNSAPDKSGLPSDRFSAERTGGSVSTLTIQRTQQEDSAVYLCASSSWDRGPTEAFFGQGTRLTVV.

CDR3 in amino acids: CASSLGQGYSYEQYF. In DNA, the CDR3 is TGTGCCAGCAGCTTGGGGCAGGGTTACTCCTACGAGCAGTACTTC. This chain links TRBV5-6 with TRBJ2-7; TRBD1 might be the D (5 bases). Germline V gives CDR1 SGHDT, CDR2 YYEEEE. This CDR3 region has 15 residues. V was clipped by 0 bases and J by 0 bases, with 10 bases between them.

This chain uses TRBV6-1 with TRBJ2-1, with 7 bases that match TRBD1. The CDR3 is 16 residues long. J lost 6 bases, V lost 4 bases, and 12 bases had no gene match. Germline CDR1 is MNHNS and CDR2 is SASEGT. The CDR3 reads CASSAILYRGGNEQFF. CDR3 bases: TGTGCCAGCAGTGCGATCCTCTACAGGGGCGGCAATGAGCAGTTCTTC.

The V call is TRBV27, the J call TRBJ2-2, with TRBD1 identical over 9 bases. This CDR3 spans 17 amino acids. Germline V gene sequence: CDR1 MNHEY, CDR2 SMNVEV (reference sequence). V lost 4 bases to trimming and J lost 5 bases; unmatched junction nucleotides: 11. The DNA of the CDR3 is TGTGCCAGCAGTTCCACGGGGACAGGGCGAGGGACCGGGGAGCTGTTTTTT. Its protein is CASSSTGTGRGTGELFF.